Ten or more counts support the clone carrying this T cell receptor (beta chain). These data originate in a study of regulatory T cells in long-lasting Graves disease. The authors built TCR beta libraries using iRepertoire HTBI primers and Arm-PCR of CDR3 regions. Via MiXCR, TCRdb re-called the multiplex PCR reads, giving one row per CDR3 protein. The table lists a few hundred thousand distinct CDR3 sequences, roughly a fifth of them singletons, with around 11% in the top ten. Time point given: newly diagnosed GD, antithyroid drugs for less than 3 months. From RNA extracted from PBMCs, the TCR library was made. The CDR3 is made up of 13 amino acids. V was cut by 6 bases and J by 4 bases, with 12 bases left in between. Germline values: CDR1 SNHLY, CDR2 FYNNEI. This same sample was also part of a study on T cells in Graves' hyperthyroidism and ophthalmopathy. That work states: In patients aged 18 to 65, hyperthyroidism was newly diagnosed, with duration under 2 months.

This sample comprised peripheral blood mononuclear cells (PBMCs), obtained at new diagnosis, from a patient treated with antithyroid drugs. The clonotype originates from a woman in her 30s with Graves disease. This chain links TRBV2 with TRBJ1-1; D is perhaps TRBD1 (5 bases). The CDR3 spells CASSAGGGTEAFF. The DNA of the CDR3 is TGTGCCAGCAGCGCGGGGGGGGGCACTGAAGCTTTCTTT.